What follows are 25 T cell receptor beta chains derived from one specimen sequenced in a study of cytotoxic CD8 clonotypes in ibrutinib-treated CLL. The method was immunoSEQ multiplex PCR; TCRdb's version includes in-frame clones alone and lacks a portion of them. The sample carries some 120,000 clones, about 53% recorded once. Sequenced material: PBMCs, taken after 24 months of ibrutinib treatment. The receptor source for this set is a human donor with chronic lymphocytic leukemia.

The rearrangement links TRBV28 to TRBJ2-7; D is undetermined. The CDR3 spans 14 residues. Per germline, CDR1 MDHEN and CDR2 SYDVKM. Trimming took off 3 bases at V and 1 base at J, with 10 bases between the two ends. The CDR3 nucleotides read TGTGCCAGCAGTTTGCCTGGACCTTCCTACGAGCAGTACTTC. Its translation: CASSLPGPSYEQYF.

The chain joins TRBV29-1 to TRBJ1-2; 12 bases are shared with TRBD1. With V trimmed by 6 bases and J by 8 bases, 10 bases remained unmatched. Germline CDR1 is SQVTM and CDR2 is ANQGSEA. This CDR3 has 14 residues. The CDR3 here is CSVEGDRGQEGYTF. CDR3 nucleotide sequence: TGCAGCGTCGAGGGGGACAGGGGGCAGGAGGGCTACACCTTC.

This clone turned up a few times. The chain employs TRBV9 and TRBJ2-7; D is possibly TRBD1 (6 bases). Germline values: CDR1 SGDLS, CDR2 YYNGEE. V lost 1 base to trimming and J lost 4 bases, with 12 bases between them. This CDR3 region has 14 residues. This CDR3 reads CASSVSGQGYEQYF. The CDR3 coding sequence is TGTGCCAGCAGCGTATCGGGGCAGGGGTACGAGCAGTACTTC.

The V gene is TRBV5-4, the J gene TRBJ2-1; 7 bases are a match to TRBD2. CDR3 size: 14 residues. Germline-derived CDR1 and CDR2 are SGHNT and YYREEE (reference sequence). Trimming cost V 5 bases and J 0 bases; bases outside gene matches: 2. CDR3 nucleotide sequence: TGTGCCAGCAGAGCGGGGTCCTCCTACAATGAGCAGTTCTTC. The encoded protein is CASRAGSSYNEQFF.

This clone showed up just a few times. This rearrangement joins TRBV18 to TRBJ1-1; a weak D match, TRBD1 (5 bases). The CDR3 consists of 14 residues. CDR1 KGHSH and CDR2 LQKENI come from the germline V gene. The germline V and J ends were trimmed by 0 bases and 12 bases, with 17 bases remaining between them. CDR3 in DNA: TGTGCCAGCTCACCACCATCCAGGGTGGATAATCCTTTCTTT. This codes for CASSPPSRVDNPFF.

The CDR3 DNA is TGTGCCAGCAGCTTAGCCCGGGGATTGGGGACTGAAGCTTTCTTT. Translation: CASSLARGLGTEAFF. The rearrangement links TRBV7-9 to TRBJ1-1; D unclear. Germline values: CDR1 SEHNR, CDR2 FQNEAQ (reference sequence). Trimming cost V 0 bases and J 5 bases, with 13 bases left between them. CDR3 length equals 15 residues.

This clone was counted between two and nine times. The chain employs TRBV11-3 and TRBJ2-3, with a tentative D call TRBD2 (5 bases). Looked up from germline, CDR1 is SGHNT and CDR2 is YENEEA. Trimming took 4 bases from V and 3 from J, leaving 8 bases between them. The CDR3 is 13 amino acids. In DNA form, the CDR3 reads TGTGCCAGCAGCTCCAGGAGGACAGATACGCAGTATTTT. This translates into CASSSRRTDTQYF.

Only a few counts were recorded for this clone. This sequence joins TRBV5-4 and TRBJ2-7; possibly TRBD1 for D (6 bases). V was cut by 4 bases and J by 7 bases, with 18 bases left in between. CDR3 length: 14 residues. CDR1 and CDR2 (germline): SGHNT, YYREEE (reference sequence). The CDR3 is CASSKYTGLGEQYF. As DNA, the CDR3 is TGTGCCAGCAGCAAATACACAGGGTTGGGGGAGCAGTACTTC.

The V call is TRBV7-9, the J call TRBJ2-7; no definite D call. Germline assignment: CDR1 SEHNR and CDR2 FQNEAQ (reference sequence). CDR3 size: 11 residues. V lost 5 bases, J lost 8 bases, and 10 bases lay in between. The CDR3 here is CASSILGQQYF. CDR3 nucleotides: TGTGCCAGCAGCATCCTCGGACAGCAGTACTTC.

The chain joins TRBV15 to TRBJ2-1; no definite D call. The CDR3 length is 13 residues. V was shortened by 1 base and J by 6 bases, with 7 bases between the two germline ends. Germline CDR1 is LNHNV and CDR2 is YYDKDF (reference sequence). The CDR3 spells CATSRVVGNEQFF. Written as DNA, the CDR3 is TGTGCCACCAGCAGAGTCGTAGGCAATGAGCAGTTCTTC. Based on the CDR3 plus reference TRBV15 and TRBJ2-1, the full variable domain is DAMVIQNPRYQVTQFGKPVTLSCSQTLNHNVMYWYQQKSSQAPKLLFHYYDKDFNNEADTPDNFQSRRPNTSFCFLDIRSPGLGDTAMYLCATSRVVGNEQFFGPGTRLTVL.

This clone was observed once. J is TRBJ1-1 and V is TRBV7-8, with 10 positions matching TRBD1. The CDR3 spans 13 residues. Germline V lookup: CDR1 SGHVS, CDR2 FQNEAQ. The ends lost 5 bases at V and 8 bases at J; junction bases unmatched: 5. CDR3 sequence: CASSTGQGVEAFF. The CDR3 nucleotides are TGTGCCAGCAGCACAGGACAGGGGGTGGAAGCTTTCTTT.

The chain is built from TRBV29-1 and TRBJ1-2; 7 nucleotides agree with TRBD1. The CDR3 is 13 residues long. V was clipped by 1 base and J by 4 bases; unmatched bases: 3. The V gene's germline CDR1 is SQVTM and CDR2 ANQGSEA. The CDR3 loop reads CSVEVRTGYGYTF. The CDR3 coding sequence is TGCAGCGTTGAAGTAAGGACAGGCTATGGCTACACCTTC.

The chain has TRBV25-1 and TRBJ2-1, with 8 positions matching TRBD1. Germline CDR1 MGHDK, CDR2 SYGVNS. V lost 3 bases to trimming and J lost 10 bases; unmatched junction nucleotides: 14. CDR3 length: 16 residues. The DNA for the CDR3 is TGTGCCAGCAGTGAGACAGGGGTCGAAGGGTCGAGAGAGCAGTTCTTC. Protein sequence: CASSETGVEGSREQFF. Supplemented by reference TRBV25-1 and TRBJ2-1, the full variable domain reads EADIYQTPRYLVIGTGKKITLECSQTMGHDKMYWYQQDPGMELHLIHYSYGVNSTEKGDLSSESTVSRIRTEHFPLTLESARPSHTSQYLCASSETGVEGSREQFFGPGTRLTVL.

The V call is TRBV4-3, the J call TRBJ1-2; no clear D. Germline CDR1 reads LGHNA; CDR2 reads YSLEER. Deletions cut 4 bases from V and 6 bases from J, with 18 bases between. The CDR3 sequence is 15 residues long. The CDR3 protein is CASSPSLVGSDGYTF. DNA for the CDR3: TGCGCCAGCAGCCCTTCCTTGGTGGGGTCGGATGGCTACACCTTC.

This clone was seen a few times. The chain couples TRBV5-1 to TRBJ2-4; TRBD1 or TRBD2 may be the D gene (6 bases each). The CDR3 sequence is 14 residues long. Between the trimmed V and J ends, which lost 4 bases and 7 bases, there was a span of 15 bases. From germline, CDR1 is SGHRS and CDR2 YFSETQ. Here the CDR3 DNA reads TGCGCCAGCAGCCCGGCCTCCGGGGGCAACATTCAGTACTTC. This encodes CASSPASGGNIQYF.

The chain joins TRBV28 to TRBJ1-1; 7 nucleotides line up with TRBD1. From germline, CDR1 is MDHEN and CDR2 SYDVKM. The CDR3 covers 16 residues. V gave up 5 bases and J gave up 1 base; unmatched junction bases: 10. This chain's CDR3 is CASSQLGGAWNTEAFF. The CDR3 DNA is TGTGCCAGCAGTCAATTAGGGGGCGCATGGAACACTGAAGCTTTCTTT.

V is TRBV6-6 and J is TRBJ1-2, with D maybe TRBD1 (5 bases). Trimming pared 8 bases from V and 8 bases from J, leaving 15 bases between. The length of the CDR3 is 12 residues. Germline CDR1 reads MNHNY; CDR2 reads SVGAGI (reference sequence). The DNA for the CDR3 is TGTGCCAGCCTTACAGGCGATGAGGGCTACACCTTC. Its translation: CASLTGDEGYTF.

The gene calls are TRBV7-9 and TRBJ2-7, with TRBD1 matching over 8 bases. The CDR3 consists of 13 residues. Germline CDR1 is SEHNR and CDR2 is FQNEAQ (reference sequence). V lost 3 bases to trimming and J lost 3 bases; unmatched junction nucleotides: 1. CDR3 sequence reads: CASSLTGDYEQYF. The CDR3, as DNA: TGTGCCAGCAGCTTGACAGGGGACTACGAGCAGTACTTC.

The chain links TRBV7-9 to TRBJ2-7; no clear D. Germline V CDR1 and CDR2: SEHNR, FQNEAQ (reference sequence). The CDR3 has 11 amino acids. Trimming removed 5 bases at V and 5 bases at J, with 7 bases between. This CDR3 reads CASSNANEQYF. The DNA of the CDR3 is TGTGCCAGCAGCAATGCGAACGAGCAGTACTTC. Full variable domain (outside the CDR3, taken from reference TRBV7-9 and TRBJ2-7): DTGVSQNPRHKITKRGQNVTFRCDPISEHNRLYWYRQTLGQGPEFLTYFQNEAQLEKSRLLSDRFSAERPKGSFSTLEIQRTEQGDSAMYLCASSNANEQYFGPGTRLTVT.

This clone occurred a few times. The V gene is TRBV27, the J gene TRBJ2-7; possible D gene TRBD2, 6 bases. Between the trimmed V and J ends, which lost 0 bases and 6 bases, there was a span of 15 bases. The CDR3 is 15 amino acids. Looked up from germline, CDR1 is MNHEY and CDR2 is SMNVEV (reference sequence). CDR3 DNA sequence: TGTGCCAGCAGTTTATCATTGGGTCGGCGGGGCGAGCAGTACTTC. The encoded protein is CASSLSLGRRGEQYF.

This clone was detected a few times. V and J are TRBV9 and TRBJ2-7; a possible D gene is TRBD1 (5 bases). The germline V and J ends were trimmed by 4 bases and 4 bases, with 18 bases remaining between them. The length of the CDR3 is 15 residues. CDR1 and CDR2 from the germline V gene are SGDLS and YYNGEE. The CDR3 region is CASSPLADIDYEQYF. CDR3 DNA sequence: TGTGCCAGCAGCCCCCTGGCGGACATCGATTACGAGCAGTACTTC.

The V and J genes are TRBV5-1 and TRBJ2-5; tentatively, D is TRBD2 (5 bases). This CDR3 has 13 amino acids. V was cut by 6 bases and J by 4 bases, with 13 bases left in between. Germline CDR1 SGHRS, CDR2 YFSETQ. The CDR3 loop is CASTPGWGETQYF. As DNA, the CDR3 is TGCGCCAGCACCCCGGGGTGGGGAGAGACCCAGTACTTC.

The V gene is TRBV1, the J gene TRBJ2-3; TRBD2, the table's D call, lacks a check against the DNA. TRBV1 is tagged as a pseudogene. The CDR3 runs to 16 residues. CDR3 DNA sequence: TGCACCAGCAGCCAAGAATCTCGGCTAGTGGTAGATACGCAGTATTTT. Translated: CTSSQESRLVVDTQYF.

This rearrangement joins TRBV5-1 to TRBJ2-1; D call uncertain. Germline assignment: CDR1 SGHRS and CDR2 YFSETQ. This CDR3 is built from 13 residues. V lost 6 bases and J lost 6, with 13 bases in between. CDR3 sequence: CASNRMGVNEQFF. In DNA, the CDR3 is TGCGCCAGCAACCGGATGGGTGTCAATGAGCAGTTCTTC.

The gene calls are TRBV29-1 and TRBJ1-2; TRBD1 matches at 9 bases. The CDR3 is 17 residues long. Per the germline V gene, CDR1 is SQVTM and CDR2 is ANQGSEA. Losses at the gene ends were 5 bases for V and 4 bases for J; bases not matched to a gene: 17. The CDR3 nucleotides are TGCAGCGTTCAGGCCTCGTCTCACAGGGGGCTGGTCTATGGCTACACCTTC. This sequence encodes CSVQASSHRGLVYGYTF.